A selection of T cell receptor beta chains follows, all from one sample in a study of shared clonotypes between healthy human individuals. This table comes from immunoSEQ multiplex PCR, and its TCRdb copy is limited to in-frame clones, with some not included. The sample contains some 690,000 clones, about 90% of which appear only once. Sequenced material: memory CD8+ T cells from PBMCs. The receptors derive from a man between 18 and 29 years old in good health. Some clones in this sample may be carry-over from other donors' samples. The CDR3 runs from the conserved cysteine through the conserved F or W. The D gene is left open where the match is weak. Size values are once, few and many counts, or a class for expanded clones, and some rows have none.

J | V | size | D | DNA | CDR3
TRBJ2-3 | TRBV9 | - | - | TGTGCCAGCAGCGGGGGGGATACGCAGTATTTT | CASSGGDTQYF
TRBJ2-5 | TRBV9 | - | - | TGTGCCAGCAGCGTAGCAGGGAGCCAAGAGACCCAGTACTTC | CASSVAGSQETQYF
TRBJ2-3 | TRBV28 | - | - | TGTGCCAGCAGAACCCCAAGACAGATACCCCCGGATACGCAGTATTTT | CASRTPRQIPPDTQYF
TRBJ2-1 | TRBV27 | - | TRBD1 | TGTGCCAGCAGTTTTTCAGGGACAGGTCAAGTGCATGAGCAGTTCTTC | CASSFSGTGQVHEQFF
TRBJ1-1 | TRBV6-6 | - | - | TGTGCCAGCAGTTACTCGAACAGGGCAAACACTGAAGCTTTCTTT | CASSYSNRANTEAFF
TRBJ1-2 | TRBV6-5 | - | TRBD1 | TGTGCCAGCAGTTACGGGACAGGGGGCGTCTATGGCTACACCTTC | CASSYGTGGVYGYTF
TRBJ2-7 | TRBV27 | - | TRBD1 | TGTGCCAGCAGTTTATCCCGGGACAGTTGGTACGAGCAGTACTTC | CASSLSRDSWYEQYF
TRBJ2-7 | TRBV4-1 | - | TRBD1 | TGCGCCAGCAGCCAGGGGACAGGGGTAATCTACGAGCAGTACTTC | CASSQGTGVIYEQYF
TRBJ2-3 | TRBV28 | - | - | TGTGCCAGCAGCCCTTTACCGGGACGCAGAAGTACAGATACGCAGTATTTT | CASSPLPGRRSTDTQYF
TRBJ2-1 | TRBV5-1 | - | - | TGCGCCAGCAGCGGGGGACATAGGGATAGGGATGAGCAGTTCTTC | CASSGGHRDRDEQFF
TRBJ2-1 | TRBV30 | - | TRBD2 | TGTGCCTCAGATGGACTAGCGGGAGGCTACAATGAGCAGTTCTTC | CASDGLAGGYNEQFF
TRBJ2-1 | TRBV4-3 | - | - | TGCGCCAGCAGCCAAGGGAACAGCTTCCGCTATGAGCAGTTCTTC | CASSQGNSFRYEQFF
TRBJ2-2 | TRBV10-3 | - | TRBD2 | TGTGCCATCAGGAGGACTAGCGAGAATGTCCGAAACACCGGGGAGCTGTTTTTT | CAIRRTSENVRNTGELFF
TRBJ2-2 | TRBV19 | - | - | TGTGCCAGTAGACGGGCCGAACTTGTCTGGGAGCTGTTTTTT | CASRRAELVWELFF
TRBJ2-7 | TRBV5-1 | - | - | TGCGCCAGCAGCTTAAACAGATTAAGGCCCTACGAGCAGTACTTC | CASSLNRLRPYEQYF
TRBJ1-5 | TRBV9 | - | TRBD1 | TGTGCCAGCAGCCCCGGGACAGGGGGCGGCCAGCCCCAGCATTTT | CASSPGTGGGQPQHF
TRBJ2-1 | TRBV18 | - | - | TGTGCCAGCTCACCCACCGACCCCCTCCGGGGGAGTAGGAAGGCCTACAATGAGCAGTTCTTC | CASSPTDPLRGSRKAYNEQFF
TRBJ2-1 | TRBV4-3 | - | TRBD2 | TGCGCCAGCAGCTCACTAGCGGGGGGCTACAATGAGCAGTTCTTC | CASSSLAGGYNEQFF
TRBJ1-2 | TRBV27 | - | - | TGTGCCAGCAGGGACAACTTCTATGGCTACACCTTC | CASRDNFYGYTF
TRBJ2-1 | TRBV29-1 | - | - | TGCAGCGTTGGACAGGGAGGGCAGTTCTTC | CSVGQGGQFF
TRBJ2-1 | TRBV28 | - | - | TGTGCCAGCAGCTACCTGGCTGAGCAGTTCTTC | CASSYLAEQFF
TRBJ2-5 | TRBV11-1 | - | TRBD2 | TGTGCCAGCAGCTTAGTAGCGGGAGTAGAGACCCAGTACTTC | CASSLVAGVETQYF
TRBJ1-4 | TRBV6-5 | - | - | TGTGCCAGCAGTTACCGCGGGGATAATGAAAAACTGTTTTTT | CASSYRGDNEKLFF
TRBJ2-3 | TRBV7-2 | - | - | TGTGCCAGCAGCTTAGGAGTGGCCGGTCTGATCGATACGCAGTATTTT | CASSLGVAGLIDTQYF
TRBJ2-5 | TRBV15 | - | - | TGTGCCACCAGCGAGACCGGGAGCGGGGAGACCCAGTACTTC | CATSETGSGETQYF
TRBJ1-5 | TRBV28 | - | - | TGTGCCAGCAGCCCGACGGGGAACCAGCCCCAGCATTTT | CASSPTGNQPQHF
TRBJ2-2 | TRBV6-5 | - | - | TGTGCCAGCAAACAGGCCTACACCGGGGAGCTGTTTTTT | CASKQAYTGELFF
TRBJ2-2 | TRBV5-1 | - | TRBD1 | TGCGCCAGCAGCTCGCCCCAGGGGACAGTGAACACCGGGGAGCTGTTTTTT | CASSSPQGTVNTGELFF
TRBJ1-5 | TRBV27 | - | - | TGTGCCAGCAGTTTAGGGGCCGAGGGTCAGCCCCAGCATTTT | CASSLGAEGQPQHF
TRBJ2-3 | TRBV11-2 | - | - | TGTGCCAGCAGCCCAACCCCCGGGAGCACAGATACGCAGTATTTT | CASSPTPGSTDTQYF
TRBJ1-2 | TRBV4-1 | - | - | TGCGCCAGCAGCCAAGGCGGCAGGTGGAGCTATGGCTACACCTTC | CASSQGGRWSYGYTF
TRBJ1-3 | TRBV6-1 | - | - | TGTGCCAGCAGTGAAGAAATGTCGGGAATTGCCGGAAACACCATATATTTT | CASSEEMSGIAGNTIYF
TRBJ2-7 | TRBV5-5 | many | - | TGTGCCAGCAGCTTGAGGGAGATTTCCTACGAGCAGTACTTC | CASSLREISYEQYF
TRBJ2-3 | TRBV27 | - | - | TGTGCCAGCAGTCCCATCAGGGGCACAGATACGCAGTATTTT | CASSPIRGTDTQYF
TRBJ2-7 | TRBV7-6 | - | - | TGTGCCAGCAGCTACCCCGGTGAGGAGCAGTACTTC | CASSYPGEEQYF
TRBJ2-7 | TRBV27 | - | - | TGTGCCAGCAGTTTATCCCCGCTAGCTCTTGGCGAGCAGTACTTC | CASSLSPLALGEQYF
TRBJ2-1 | TRBV19 | - | TRBD2 | TGTGCCAGTAGTATATCCGGGGGGTCCTACAATGAGCAGTTCTTC | CASSISGGSYNEQFF
TRBJ2-3 | TRBV11-2 | few | TRBD1 | TGTGCCAGCAGCTTAATCACAGGGGGCACGCAGTATTTT | CASSLITGGTQYF
TRBJ2-3 | TRBV7-9 | once | - | TGTGCCAGCAGCTGGCCCGAACGGGAGTCAGATACGCAGTATTTT | CASSWPERESDTQYF
TRBJ1-1 | TRBV29-1 | - | - | TGCAGCGTTGAAACGTTGGCCGCCGGGAACACTGAAGCTTTCTTT | CSVETLAAGNTEAFF
TRBJ1-1 | TRBV6-4 | - | - | TGTGCCAGCAGTGCCACGACAGCGAACACTGAAGCTTTCTTT | CASSATTANTEAFF
TRBJ2-7 | TRBV10-2 | - | TRBD1 | TGCGCCAGCAGTCAAAACCCCGGGACAGGGTATTCCTACGAGCAGTACTTC | CASSQNPGTGYSYEQYF
TRBJ2-7 | TRBV2 | - | - | TGTGCCAGCCTAGCCGTGGACAGCTCCTACGAGCAGTACTTC | CASLAVDSSYEQYF
TRBJ2-7 | TRBV11-2 | - | - | TGTGCCAGCAGCTTTGGAGTCGAACCGATCTACGAGCAGTACTTC | CASSFGVEPIYEQYF
TRBJ2-3 | TRBV11-3 | - | - | TGTGCCAGCAGCCCGGGGACCCACCTGGATACGCAGTATTTT | CASSPGTHLDTQYF
TRBJ2-2 | TRBV10-3 | - | - | TGTGCCACCACCCAGAGAGGGGGAGAGAACACCGGGGAGCTGTTTTTT | CATTQRGGENTGELFF
TRBJ1-5 | TRBV6-5 | few | - | TGTGCCAGCAGTTGGGGGGCTGGGCAGCCCCAGCATTTT | CASSWGAGQPQHF
TRBJ2-7 | TRBV7-2 | - | TRBD1 | TGTGCCAGCAGCTTCGGACAGGTGATATCCTACGAGCAGTACTTC | CASSFGQVISYEQYF
TRBJ2-1 | TRBV10-3 | - | TRBD2 | TGTGCCATCAGTCCTCCCTTTAGCGGGAGCTCCTACAATGAGCAGTTCTTC | CAISPPFSGSSYNEQFF
TRBJ1-2 | TRBV5-4 | - | TRBD1 | TGTGCCAGCAGCGACAGGGGTGACTATGGCTACACCTTC | CASSDRGDYGYTF
TRBJ2-1 | TRBV7-6 | - | TRBD2 | TGTGCCAGCAGCCTCGGGAGGGCCTCCTACAATGAGCAGTTCTTC | CASSLGRASYNEQFF
TRBJ2-1 | TRBV7-9 | - | - | TGTGCCAGCAGCCCAGGGGTAGCGGGTGGAGGTGAGCAGTTCTTC | CASSPGVAGGGEQFF
TRBJ2-1 | TRBV27 | - | - | TGTGCCAGCGACCCCCTGAGGAGGAAGTACAATGAGCAGTTCTTC | CASDPLRRKYNEQFF
TRBJ2-5 | TRBV2 | - | - | TGTGCCAGCACCCCTGAGTCCCGCCAAGAGACCCAGTACTTC | CASTPESRQETQYF
TRBJ2-7 | TRBV28 | - | - | TGTGCCAGCAGTTTAGGCGAATCCTACGAGCAGTACTTC | CASSLGESYEQYF
TRBJ1-5 | TRBV4-3 | - | - | TGCGCCAGCAGCACGACTGCGTGGGCAAATCAGCCCCAGCATTTT | CASSTTAWANQPQHF
TRBJ2-1 | TRBV28 | - | TRBD1 | TGTGCCAGCAGTTTTCAGGGGGCTTACAATGAGCAGTTCTTC | CASSFQGAYNEQFF